Listed here are 8 T cell receptor beta chains from one sample, sequenced in a study of blood T cell repertoires in COVID-19. Sequencing was performed with immunoSEQ multiplex PCR; in TCRdb, only in-frame clones are kept and a portion is missing. Of about 53,000 clones in the sample, about three quarters were seen once. The sample comprised peripheral blood. Receptor source: a man in his sixties or seventies with active or convalescent COVID-19.

CDR3 nucleotide sequence: TGCAGTGCTAGCTCAGGTCCCGAGCAGTACTTC. This codes for CSASSGPEQYF. The chain combines TRBV20-1 with TRBJ2-7; D is unresolved. With 3 bases removed from V and 6 bases from J, the gap between germline ends came to 9 bases. Germline values: CDR1 DFQATT, CDR2 SNEGSKA (reference sequence). This CDR3 region has 11 residues.

The chain combines TRBV7-2 with TRBJ1-6; D unclear. The V gene lost 3 bases and the J gene lost 4 bases, with 7 bases spanning the gap. The CDR3 length is 14 residues. Germline loops: CDR1 SGHTA, CDR2 FQGNSA. The CDR3 loop reads CASSFTLYNSPLHF. In DNA form, the CDR3 reads TGTGCCAGCAGCTTTACATTGTATAATTCACCCCTCCACTTT.

As DNA, the CDR3 is TGTGCCAGTAGTAACCGACAGGGGAAGGATCACGAGCAGTACTTC. Residues: CASSNRQGKDHEQYF. The chain couples TRBV19 to TRBJ2-7; 8 bases match TRBD1. Per the germline V gene, CDR1 is LNHDA and CDR2 is SQIVND (reference sequence). Losses at the gene ends were 4 bases for V and 5 bases for J; bases not matched to a gene: 10. The CDR3 is made up of 15 amino acids.

The chain is built from TRBV4-1 and TRBJ1-5, with D tentatively TRBD1 (5 bases). The germline CDR1 and CDR2 sequences are MGHRA and YSYEKL. Deletions cut 3 bases from V and 7 bases from J, with 10 bases between. This CDR3 region has 13 residues. CDR3 residues: CASSQAGRQPQHF. Here the CDR3 DNA reads TGCGCCAGCAGCCAGGCGGGGCGACAGCCCCAGCATTTT.

In its sample, this clone was seen many times. The chain joins TRBV19 to TRBJ2-7; 10 bases match TRBD1. The germline CDR1 and CDR2 sequences are LNHDA and SQIVND (reference sequence). The CDR3 consists of 14 residues. V dropped 10 bases and J dropped 3; count of bases not matched to a gene: 9. The CDR3 coding sequence is TGTGCCACCCAACCGACAGGGGGCATCTACGAGCAGTACTTC. Translating gives CATQPTGGIYEQYF.

The chain combines TRBV4-3 with TRBJ2-5, with 7 bases identical to TRBD2. Per germline, CDR1 LGHNA and CDR2 YSLEER. Losses at the gene ends were 8 bases for V and 4 bases for J; bases not matched to a gene: 13. The CDR3 has 15 amino acids. The CDR3 protein is CASRRGAGSGETQYF. CDR3 in DNA: TGCGCCAGCCGGCGGGGAGCGGGGTCGGGAGAGACCCAGTACTTC.

The J gene is TRBJ1-1, the V gene TRBV30, with D hard to call. V gave up 0 bases and J gave up 2 bases, with 7 bases separating them. The CDR3 is 13 amino acids. CDR1 GTSNPN and CDR2 SVGIG come from the germline V gene (reference sequence). DNA of the CDR3: TGTGCCTGGAGTGTAGACACAAACACTGAAGCTTTCTTT. Protein product: CAWSVDTNTEAFF.

CDR3 sequence (DNA): TGTGCCAGAAGCTTGTACGGTCAGGAGAACACTGAAGCTTTCTTT. Its translation: CARSLYGQENTEAFF. This chain links TRBV5-3 with TRBJ1-1; D gene ambiguous. TRBV5-3 is noted as an ORF with a role that remains uncertain. Trimming stripped 1 base from V and 1 base from J, with 11 bases between. This CDR3 has 15 residues.